Listed here is a single T cell receptor (beta chain). The data were produced by immunoSEQ multiplex PCR, yet TCRdb's version contains in-frame clones alone and is incomplete. The sample contains more than 400,000 clones, about nine tenths of which appear only once. CDR3 length: 15 amino acids. Germline V CDR1 and CDR2: KGHDR, SFDVKD. Unmatched junction bases numbered 6, after V lost 3 bases and J lost 3 bases. This entry is derived from a study of blood T cell repertoires in COVID-19. The sequence came from a man younger than 35 who had recovered from COVID-19. J is TRBJ2-5 and V is TRBV24-1; 7 bases map to TRBD1. The sample consisted of PBMCs or T cells enriched from blood (not recorded which). Written as DNA, the CDR3 is TGTGCCACCAGTGATGGGGACAGAAAAAAAGAGACCCAGTACTTC. Its translation is CATSDGDRKKETQYF.